This T cell receptor beta chain was recorded in a study of early T cells in non-severe SARS-CoV-2 infection. Study in general: The chains were unpaired, and the sequenced material was bulk RNA from unsorted whole blood.

Germline assignment: CDR1 MDHEN and CDR2 SYDVKM. The CDR3 is 16 amino acids. V lost 7 bases and J lost 4; bases outside the gene matches: 14. Individual cDNA molecules carried attached unique molecular identifiers. TCRdb independently ran MiXCR on the 5' RACE reads; one entry per CDR3 protein. There are about 100,000 distinct CDR3 sequences in the sample; about 12% occur only once, and 2% to 2.5% lies in the top ten. Study-level results: Using VDJdb, the matching emphasized anti-spike CD8 responses while missing private and CD4 specificities.

This clonotype was seen a handful of times. What it binds is not known. This TCR was recovered from an adult who was a healthcare worker with PCR-confirmed SARS-CoV-2 infection or an uninfected control (not recorded which). Source material: whole blood. The gene calls are TRBV28 and TRBJ1-2; 8 nucleotides line up with TRBD1. The CDR3 sequence: CASTPLTGVRGYGYTF. Here the CDR3 DNA reads TGTGCCAGCACCCCCCTGACAGGGGTGCGGGGCTATGGCTACACCTTC.